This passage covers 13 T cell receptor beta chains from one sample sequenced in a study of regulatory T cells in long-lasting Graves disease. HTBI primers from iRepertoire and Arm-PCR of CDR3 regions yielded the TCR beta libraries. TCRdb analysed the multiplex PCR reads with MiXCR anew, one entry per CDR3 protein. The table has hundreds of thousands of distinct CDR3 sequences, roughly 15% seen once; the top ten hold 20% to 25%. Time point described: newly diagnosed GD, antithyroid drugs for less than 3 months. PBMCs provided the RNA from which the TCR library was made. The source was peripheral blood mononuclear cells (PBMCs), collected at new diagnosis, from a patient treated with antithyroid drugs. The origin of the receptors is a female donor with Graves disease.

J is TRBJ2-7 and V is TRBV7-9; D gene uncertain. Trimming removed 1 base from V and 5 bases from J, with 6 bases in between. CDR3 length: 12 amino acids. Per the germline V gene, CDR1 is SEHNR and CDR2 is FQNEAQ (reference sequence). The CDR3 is CASSLEVDEQYF. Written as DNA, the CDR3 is TGTGCCAGCAGCTTAGAGGTCGACGAGCAGTACTTC.

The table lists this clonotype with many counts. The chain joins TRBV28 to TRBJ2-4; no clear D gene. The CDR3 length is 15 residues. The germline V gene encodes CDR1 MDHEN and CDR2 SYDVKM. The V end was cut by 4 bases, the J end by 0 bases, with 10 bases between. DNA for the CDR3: TGTGCCAGCAGTTCCCGGCAGTTAGCCAAAAACATTCAGTACTTC. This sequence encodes CASSSRQLAKNIQYF.

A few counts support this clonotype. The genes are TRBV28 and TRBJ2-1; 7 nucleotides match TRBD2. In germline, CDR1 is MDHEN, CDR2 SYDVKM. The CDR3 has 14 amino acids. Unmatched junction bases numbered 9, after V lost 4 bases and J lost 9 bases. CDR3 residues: CASSSFSGWVEQFF. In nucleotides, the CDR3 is TGTGCCAGCAGTTCCTTTAGCGGGTGGGTTGAGCAGTTCTTC.

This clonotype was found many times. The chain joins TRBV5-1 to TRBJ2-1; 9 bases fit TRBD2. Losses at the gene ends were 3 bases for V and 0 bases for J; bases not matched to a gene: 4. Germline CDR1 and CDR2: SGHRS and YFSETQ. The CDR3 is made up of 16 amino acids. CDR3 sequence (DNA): TGCGCCAGCAGCTCTATTAGCGGGAGCTCCTACAATGAGCAGTTCTTC. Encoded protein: CASSSISGSSYNEQFF. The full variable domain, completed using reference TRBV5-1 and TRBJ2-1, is KAGVTQTPRYLIKTRGQQVTLSCSPISGHRSVSWYQQTPGQGLQFLFEYFSETQRNKGNFPGRFSGRQFSNSRSEMNVSTLELGDSALYLCASSSISGSSYNEQFFGPGTRLTVL.

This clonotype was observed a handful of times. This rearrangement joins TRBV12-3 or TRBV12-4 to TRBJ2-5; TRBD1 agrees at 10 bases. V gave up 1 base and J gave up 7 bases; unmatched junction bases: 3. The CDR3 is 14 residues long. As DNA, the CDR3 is TGTGCCAGCAGTTTAGGGACAGGGGGGGGGACCCAGTACTTC. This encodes CASSLGTGGGTQYF.

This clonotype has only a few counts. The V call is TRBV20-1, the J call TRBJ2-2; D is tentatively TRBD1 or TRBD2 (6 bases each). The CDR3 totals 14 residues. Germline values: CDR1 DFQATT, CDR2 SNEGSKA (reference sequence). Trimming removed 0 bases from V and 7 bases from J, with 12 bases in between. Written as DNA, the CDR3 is TGCAGTGCTAGAGAGGGGGGCCGGGACGGGGAGCTGTTTTTT. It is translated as CSAREGGRDGELFF.

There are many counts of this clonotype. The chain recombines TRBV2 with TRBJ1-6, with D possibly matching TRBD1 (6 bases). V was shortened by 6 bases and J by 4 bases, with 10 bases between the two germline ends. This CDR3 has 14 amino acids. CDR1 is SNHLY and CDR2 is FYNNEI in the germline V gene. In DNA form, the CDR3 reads TGTGCCAGCAGGGGGGGGGCTTATAATTCACCCCTCCACTTT. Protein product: CASRGGAYNSPLHF. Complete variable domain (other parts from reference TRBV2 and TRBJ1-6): EPEVTQTPSHQVTQMGQEVILRCVPISNHLYFYWYRQILGQKVEFLVSFYNNEISEKSEIFDDQFSVERPDGSNFTLKIRSTKLEDSAMYFCASRGGAYNSPLHFGNGTRLTVT.

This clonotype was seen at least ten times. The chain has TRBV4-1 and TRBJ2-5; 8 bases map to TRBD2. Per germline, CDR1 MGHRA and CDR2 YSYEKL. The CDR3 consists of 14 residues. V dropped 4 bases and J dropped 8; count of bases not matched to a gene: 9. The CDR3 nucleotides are TGCGCCAGCAGCCCGCGGACTAGCAGTGGTACCCAGTACTTC. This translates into CASSPRTSSGTQYF.

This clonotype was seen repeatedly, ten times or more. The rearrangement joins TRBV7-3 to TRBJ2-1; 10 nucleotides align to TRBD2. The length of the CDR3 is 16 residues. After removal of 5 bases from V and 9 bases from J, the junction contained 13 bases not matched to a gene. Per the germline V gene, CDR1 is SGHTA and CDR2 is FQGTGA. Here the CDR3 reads CASSLMPAGGPREQFF. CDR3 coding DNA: TGTGCCAGCAGCCTCATGCCAGCGGGGGGGCCTCGTGAGCAGTTCTTC.

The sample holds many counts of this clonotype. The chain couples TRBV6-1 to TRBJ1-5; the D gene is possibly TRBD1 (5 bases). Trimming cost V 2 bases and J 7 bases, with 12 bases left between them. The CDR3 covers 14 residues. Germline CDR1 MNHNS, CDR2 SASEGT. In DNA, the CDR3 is TGTGCCAGCAGTGAAAGTGGGGGAGGACAGCCCCAGCATTTT. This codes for CASSESGGGQPQHF.

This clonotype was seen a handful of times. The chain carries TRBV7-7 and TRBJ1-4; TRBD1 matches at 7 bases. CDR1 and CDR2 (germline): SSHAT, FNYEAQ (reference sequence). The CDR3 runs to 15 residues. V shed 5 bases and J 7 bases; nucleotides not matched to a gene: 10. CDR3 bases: TGTGCCAGCAGCCCCGGGGGACAGCGAACTGAAAAACTGTTTTTT. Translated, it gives CASSPGGQRTEKLFF.

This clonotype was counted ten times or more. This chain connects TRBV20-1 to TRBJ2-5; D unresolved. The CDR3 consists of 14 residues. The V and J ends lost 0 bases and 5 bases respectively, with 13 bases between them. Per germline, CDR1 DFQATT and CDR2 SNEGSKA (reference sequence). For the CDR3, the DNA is TGCAGTGCTAGAGATCTTGGCGGTTCGGAGACCCAGTACTTC. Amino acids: CSARDLGGSETQYF.

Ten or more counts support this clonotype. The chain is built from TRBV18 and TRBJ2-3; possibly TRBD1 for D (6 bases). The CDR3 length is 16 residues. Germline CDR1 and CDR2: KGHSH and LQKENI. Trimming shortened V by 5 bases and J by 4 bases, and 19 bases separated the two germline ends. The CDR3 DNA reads TGTGCCAGCTCAACAACTAATACAGGGTCCCCAGATACGCAGTATTTT. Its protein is CASSTTNTGSPDTQYF.